These T cell receptor beta chains were read from a single sample in a study of esophageal squamous cell carcinoma under preoperative chemotherapy. MiXCR, applied by TCRdb to the PCR reads, yields one record per CDR3 protein. Here the sample spans over 15,000 distinct CDR3 sequences, roughly half being singletons. Collection took place from a patient given preoperative chemotherapy. The receptor set was obtained from a human donor with esophageal squamous cell carcinoma. The donor label of this sample is uncertain. The CDR3 runs from the conserved cysteine through the conserved F or W. Clone sizes are given selectively: once, few, many, or a class where the clone is expanded.

V gene: TRBV6-1
clone size: few
CDR3 protein: CASTQDSWNSPLHF

V gene: TRBV6-4
clone size: -
CDR3 protein: CAGRGAVDQEIQYF

V gene: TRBV11-3
clone size: -
CDR3 protein: CASSYSTPTAPYNEQFF

V gene: TRBV12-3/TRBV12-4
clone size: few
CDR3 protein: CASRYDGSTDEQYF

V gene: TRBV12-3/TRBV12-4
clone size: -
CDR3 protein: CASSLGAYNEQFF

V gene: TRBV6-5
clone size: once
CDR3 protein: CASRLAGGPDYNEQFF

V gene: TRBV12-3/TRBV12-4
clone size: -
CDR3 protein: CASSDSRDIFYGYTF

V gene: TRBV6-1
clone size: -
CDR3 protein: CASSDYGSGANVLTF

V gene: TRBV7-3
clone size: -
CDR3 protein: CASSLTVTGGWFF

V gene: TRBV7-3
clone size: -
CDR3 protein: CASSLTSANEQYF

V gene: TRBV7-2
clone size: -
CDR3 protein: CASSSIAGNEQYF

V gene: TRBV19
clone size: -
CDR3 protein: CASREGIGDTQYF

V gene: TRBV7-9
clone size: few
CDR3 protein: CASSLAPSGSIYNEQFF

V gene: TRBV7-2
clone size: -
CDR3 protein: CAGRWRSGAETQYF

V gene: TRBV10-1
clone size: -
CDR3 protein: CASSELGNEQFF

V gene: TRBV9
clone size: many
CDR3 protein: CASSGNDLGNEQFF

V gene: TRBV7-3
clone size: -
CDR3 protein: CASSLRLGRGDGETQYF

V gene: TRBV12-3/TRBV12-4
clone size: many
CDR3 protein: CASRTGTLNTEAFF

V gene: TRBV7-9
clone size: once
CDR3 protein: CASSPPGTSAKDTQYF

V gene: TRBV27
clone size: many
CDR3 protein: CASSPRQDISGRHEQFF

V gene: TRBV11-2
clone size: -
CDR3 protein: CASSLCAGQGGGDKDIQYF

V gene: TRBV10-3
clone size: -
CDR3 protein: CAAHRGGVSGSPDTQYF

V gene: TRBV7-8
clone size: -
CDR3 protein: CASSSLTGAGAQFF

V gene: TRBV7-7
clone size: medium-sized
CDR3 protein: CASSLSLDDLHNEQYF

V gene: TRBV12-3/TRBV12-4
clone size: -
CDR3 protein: CASGDEQYF